The 13 T cell receptor beta chains presented below share a single source sample, sequenced in a study of blood T cell repertoires in COVID-19. Measured with immunoSEQ multiplex PCR; TCRdb has only the in-frame clones, and not every one. The sample has 150,000 to 200,000 clones; about 85% are singletons. The sample taken for sequencing was peripheral blood. The receptors originated from a man between 18 and 35 years old with acute or convalescent COVID-19.

The chain recombines TRBV4-1 with TRBJ2-1, with 11 bases identical to TRBD2. After removal of 6 bases from V and 6 bases from J, the junction contained 7 bases not matched to a gene. Germline V gives CDR1 MGHRA, CDR2 YSYEKL. The CDR3 contains 15 residues. The CDR3 DNA reads as TGCGCCAGCAGTCTTAGCGGGGGGGCCGTCAATGAGCAGTTCTTC. Translating it yields CASSLSGGAVNEQFF.

CDR3 bases: TGTGCCAGCAACCCCACAGGGGGGAACACTGAAGCTTTCTTT. This encodes CASNPTGGNTEAFF. This chain links TRBV28 with TRBJ1-1, with 8 bases fitting TRBD1. There are 14 residues in the CDR3. J was trimmed by 1 base and V by 7 bases; bases with no gene match: 5. The V gene's germline CDR1 is MDHEN and CDR2 SYDVKM.

The chain is built from TRBV12-3 or TRBV12-4 and TRBJ1-5; D gene unclear. CDR3 length: 13 residues. V lost 5 bases, J lost 2 bases, and 7 bases lay in between. The CDR3 sequence: CASSPYGNQPQHF. The DNA of the CDR3 is TGTGCCAGCAGTCCCTACGGCAATCAGCCCCAGCATTTT.

J is TRBJ1-6 and V is TRBV7-9, with TRBD1 identical over 7 bases. The germline V gene has CDR1 SEHNR and CDR2 FQNEAQ (reference sequence). The CDR3 length is 15 residues. The V gene end was trimmed by 5 bases and the J gene end by 6 bases; junction bases not matched to a gene: 7. The CDR3 reads CASSLGDSFNSPLHF. CDR3 bases: TGTGCCAGCAGCCTAGGGGACAGCTTTAATTCACCCCTCCACTTT.

J is TRBJ2-1 and V is TRBV4-2; 9 nucleotides align to TRBD2. The CDR3 is 16 residues long. Germline V gene lookup returns CDR1 LGHNA and CDR2 YNFKEQ. V dropped 4 bases and J dropped 9; count of bases not matched to a gene: 13. For the CDR3, the DNA is TGTGCCAGCAGCCCCCATGGCGGGGGGGCATTAGGTGAGCAGTTCTTC. Translating gives CASSPHGGGALGEQFF.

This clone was recorded once. The rearrangement joins TRBV4-1 to TRBJ2-1, with 8 bases matching TRBD1. CDR3 length: 15 amino acids. V dropped 2 bases and J dropped 8; count of bases not matched to a gene: 8. Germline values: CDR1 MGHRA, CDR2 YSYEKL. The CDR3 protein is CASSQSLTGGDEQFF. In DNA, the CDR3 is TGCGCCAGCAGCCAAAGTCTAACAGGGGGTGATGAGCAGTTCTTC.

The chain uses TRBV30 and TRBJ1-3; D is undetermined. The CDR3 consists of 13 residues. The germline gives CDR1 GTSNPN, CDR2 SVGIG (reference sequence). V was shortened by 2 bases and J by 0 bases, with 5 bases between the two germline ends. The CDR3 sequence: CAWSSSSGNTIYF. The CDR3 DNA follows: TGTGCCTGGAGTTCCAGCTCTGGAAACACCATATATTTT.

This chain connects TRBV5-1 to TRBJ2-2; TRBD1 is a possible D gene (6 bases). The length of the CDR3 is 16 residues. The germline V gene has CDR1 SGHRS and CDR2 YFSETQ. The ends were cut back, 4 bases at V and 0 bases at J, with 13 bases in the middle. The CDR3 region has the DNA TGCGCCAGCAGCCTGCCGGGACACTCGAACACCGGGGAGCTGTTTTTT. Its protein product is CASSLPGHSNTGELFF.

This clone was seen once. V and J are TRBV10-3 and TRBJ2-7, with 7 bases lining up with TRBD1. Germline CDR1 reads ENHRY; CDR2 reads SYGVKD. This CDR3 spans 13 amino acids. The ends lost 10 bases at V and 2 bases at J; junction bases unmatched: 8. The CDR3 DNA follows: TGTGCCAGTAATCGGGACAGCACCTACGAGCAGTACTTC. Translation: CASNRDSTYEQYF.

V gene TRBV5-1 combines with J gene TRBJ2-5; TRBD1 aligns across 7 bases. This CDR3 is 14 amino acids long. Germline CDR1 and CDR2: SGHRS and YFSETQ. V trimming: 4 bases; J trimming: 1 base; junction bases outside the gene matches: 4. In DNA form, the CDR3 reads TGCGCCAGCAGCACTCGACAGGGCCAAGAGACCCAGTACTTC. Translated: CASSTRQGQETQYF. Using reference TRBV5-1 and TRBJ2-5 for the parts outside the CDR3, the full variable domain is KAGVTQTPRYLIKTRGQQVTLSCSPISGHRSVSWYQQTPGQGLQFLFEYFSETQRNKGNFPGRFSGRQFSNSRSEMNVSTLELGDSALYLCASSTRQGQETQYFGPGTRLLVL.

As to this clone: Other DNA variants within this sample encode the same CDR3. The V and J genes are TRBV18 and TRBJ1-2; TRBD1 matches 10 bases. Per germline, CDR1 KGHSH and CDR2 LQKENI. The trim removed 3 bases at V and 2 bases at J, leaving 0 bases unmatched. The CDR3 has 14 amino acids. The CDR3 sequence is CASSPGQGNYGYTF. CDR3 DNA: TGTGCCAGCTCACCGGGACAGGGGAACTATGGCTACACCTTC.

The V call is TRBV19, the J call TRBJ1-4; D might be TRBD1 (6 bases). The V end lost 2 bases, the J end lost 5 bases, and 12 bases lay between the germline ends. The germline CDR1 and CDR2 sequences are LNHDA and SQIVND (reference sequence). This CDR3 region has 15 residues. In DNA form, the CDR3 reads TGTGCCAGTAGTATACTTTGGGACAACAATGAAAAACTGTTTTTT. Its protein product is CASSILWDNNEKLFF.

The rearrangement joins TRBV3-1 (or the pseudogene TRBV3-2) to TRBJ1-1; D uncertain. The CDR3 totals 15 residues. Trimming took off 0 bases at V and 0 bases at J, with 8 bases between the two ends. The germline gives CDR1 LGHDT, CDR2 YNNKEL (reference sequence). The CDR3 sequence is CASSQEPGMNTEAFF. The CDR3 nucleotides read TGTGCCAGCAGCCAAGAGCCAGGAATGAACACTGAAGCTTTCTTT.